Shown below are 15 T cell receptor beta chains from a single sample sequenced in a study of identifying expanded T cells in peripheral blood (dated by TCRdb to the late 2010s). The library was obtained by the immunoSEQ multiplex PCR assay. Entries here come from immuneACCESS through TCRdb and include only in-frame sequences with V and J called. Some clones fail to appear in such tables; in the studies checked, an unresolved V gene covers under half of the shortfall, and the cause of the remainder is unknown. The table for this sample lists about 89,000 clones; roughly 86% of them were counted only once. Around 6% of the sample lies in the top ten. Sequencing was carried out using blood. These receptors were collected from a person aged 18 to 75 in good health.

This chain joins TRBV7-3 and TRBJ1-2; the D gene is possibly TRBD1 (6 bases). The CDR3 is 19 residues long. Germline V gene data show CDR1 as SGHTA and CDR2 as FQGTGA. V was shortened by 0 bases and J by 8 bases, with 28 bases between the two germline ends. CDR3 amino acids: CASSLTVRTWGPADGGYTF. The CDR3 DNA reads TGTGCCAGCAGCTTAACGGTCCGAACCTGGGGGCCAGCAGACGGAGGCTACACCTTC.

The chain joins TRBV30 to TRBJ1-3, with D hard to call. The V gene's germline CDR1 is GTSNPN and CDR2 SVGIG (reference sequence). Trimming took off 2 bases at V and 4 bases at J, with 9 bases between the two ends. The CDR3 is made up of 13 amino acids. DNA for the CDR3: TGTGCCTGGAGTAAGGGAACAGGAAACACCATATATTTT. It codes for CAWSKGTGNTIYF.

The rearrangement uses TRBV7-9 and TRBJ2-7, with 10 bases identical to TRBD1. Germline CDR1 reads SEHNR; CDR2 reads FQNEAQ (reference sequence). The CDR3 is 15 residues long. The ends lost 2 bases at V and 4 bases at J; junction bases unmatched: 5. The CDR3 reads CASSLSGTGAYEQYF. Here the CDR3 DNA reads TGTGCCAGCAGCTTATCCGGGACAGGGGCATACGAGCAGTACTTC.

The chain uses TRBV10-1 and TRBJ2-7; the D gene is possibly TRBD1 (8 bases). The end of the DNA fits TRBJ2-1 better, so the J call may be wrong. The CDR3 length is 13 residues. The germline V gene encodes CDR1 WNHNN and CDR2 SYGVQD (reference sequence). The DNA of the CDR3 is TGCGCCAGTCTTACAGGGGGGGCCTACGAGCAGTTCTTC. It codes for CASLTGGAYEQFF.

The rearrangement links TRBV6-5 to TRBJ2-2; D gene unclear. Looked up from germline, CDR1 is MNHEY and CDR2 is SVGAGI. The CDR3 has 14 residues. The V and J ends lost 2 bases and 2 bases respectively, with 6 bases between them. This CDR3 is CASSYSHNTGELFF. CDR3 nucleotides: TGTGCCAGCAGTTACAGCCACAACACCGGGGAGCTGTTTTTT.

The J gene is TRBJ1-2, the V gene TRBV25-1, with no clear D. V was clipped by 4 bases and J by 1 base, with 16 bases between them. CDR1 MGHDK and CDR2 SYGVNS come from the germline V gene. The CDR3 has 16 residues. As DNA, the CDR3 is TGTGCCAGCAGTGGAAGGGTGACTGACGATAACTATGGCTACACCTTC. This encodes CASSGRVTDDNYGYTF.

The rearrangement links TRBV4-3 to TRBJ2-2; unclear D gene. The CDR3 contains 14 residues. Trimming removed 4 bases at V and 4 bases at J, with 10 bases between. Germline V gene lookup returns CDR1 LGHNA and CDR2 YSLEER. The CDR3 here is CASSLKPGTGELFF. CDR3 nucleotide sequence: TGCGCCAGCAGCCTTAAACCCGGCACCGGGGAGCTGTTTTTT.

V usage is TRBV11-2 and J usage is TRBJ2-2; D is unclear. Germline loops: CDR1 SGHAT, CDR2 FQNNGV. This CDR3 has 16 amino acids. V was shortened by 1 base and J by 0 bases, with 9 bases between the two germline ends. This CDR3 is CASSLVQSANTGELFF. The DNA for the CDR3 is TGTGCCAGCAGCTTAGTTCAGTCGGCGAACACCGGGGAGCTGTTTTTT.

This chain connects TRBV7-2 to TRBJ1-2, with 7 bases matching TRBD1. The CDR3 is 15 amino acids. V lost 5 bases to trimming and J lost 8 bases; unmatched junction nucleotides: 14. CDR1 is SGHTA and CDR2 is FQGNSA in the germline V gene. CDR3: CASSAHAGQSNGYTF. CDR3 DNA: TGTGCCAGCAGCGCCCACGCGGGACAGTCTAACGGCTACACCTTC. The complete variable domain, with remaining parts taken from reference TRBV7-2 and TRBJ1-2, reads GAGVSQSPSNKVTEKGKDVELRCDPISGHTALYWYRQSLGQGLEFLIYFQGNSAPDKSGLPSDRFSAERTGGSVSTLTIQRTQQEDSAVYLCASSAHAGQSNGYTFGSGTRLTVV.

The rearrangement links TRBV11-3 to TRBJ1-1, with unresolved D. The CDR3 is made up of 13 amino acids. The V end lost 3 bases, the J end lost 2 bases, and 7 bases lay between the germline ends. Germline V gene lookup returns CDR1 SGHNT and CDR2 YENEEA. The CDR3 DNA sequence: TGTGCCAGCAGCTTGGGCAGAAACACTGAAGCTTTCTTT. Translation gives CASSLGRNTEAFF.

This chain joins TRBV30 and TRBJ2-5; no definite D call. CDR1 GTSNPN and CDR2 SVGIG come from the germline V gene (reference sequence). The ends were cut back, 4 bases at V and 2 bases at J, with 14 bases in the middle. This CDR3 spans 14 amino acids. The CDR3 DNA is TGTGCCTGGAAATCAGCCCCCGGGCAAGAGACCCAGTACTTC. This encodes CAWKSAPGQETQYF.

This chain joins TRBV5-4 and TRBJ2-7; D not certain. Germline values: CDR1 SGHNT, CDR2 YYREEE (reference sequence). The CDR3 is 13 residues long. Trimming removed 2 bases at V and 0 bases at J, with 6 bases between. CDR3 coding DNA: TGTGCCAGCAGCTTTCCAAACTCCTACGAGCAGTACTTC. It translates to CASSFPNSYEQYF.

The rearrangement links TRBV30 to TRBJ1-6; 9 nucleotides agree with TRBD1. The CDR3 contains 17 residues. Germline assignment: CDR1 GTSNPN and CDR2 SVGIG (reference sequence). The J segment lost 5 bases and the V segment lost 1 base, leaving 9 bases of the junction unmatched. CDR3: CAWSADPTGGHNSPLHF. CDR3 coding DNA: TGTGCCTGGAGTGCCGACCCGACAGGGGGTCATAATTCACCCCTCCACTTT.

V gene TRBV4-3 combines with J gene TRBJ2-1, with D perhaps TRBD2 (6 bases). The germline V gene encodes CDR1 LGHNA and CDR2 YSLEER. The CDR3 is made up of 15 amino acids. Trimming took off 3 bases at V and 3 bases at J, with 12 bases between the two ends. The CDR3 is CASSQSRGGYNEQFF. The DNA of the CDR3 is TGCGCCAGCAGCCAGAGTAGGGGAGGCTACAATGAGCAGTTCTTC.

The chain combines TRBV30 with TRBJ1-1; D ambiguous. CDR3 size: 18 residues. Germline V gene sequence: CDR1 GTSNPN, CDR2 SVGIG (reference sequence). Trimming removed 2 bases from V and 0 bases from J, with 22 bases in between. DNA for the CDR3: TGTGCCTGGAGTCGACCCTGGGTCAGCTTTCCTATGAACACTGAAGCTTTCTTT. Translation gives CAWSRPWVSFPMNTEAFF.